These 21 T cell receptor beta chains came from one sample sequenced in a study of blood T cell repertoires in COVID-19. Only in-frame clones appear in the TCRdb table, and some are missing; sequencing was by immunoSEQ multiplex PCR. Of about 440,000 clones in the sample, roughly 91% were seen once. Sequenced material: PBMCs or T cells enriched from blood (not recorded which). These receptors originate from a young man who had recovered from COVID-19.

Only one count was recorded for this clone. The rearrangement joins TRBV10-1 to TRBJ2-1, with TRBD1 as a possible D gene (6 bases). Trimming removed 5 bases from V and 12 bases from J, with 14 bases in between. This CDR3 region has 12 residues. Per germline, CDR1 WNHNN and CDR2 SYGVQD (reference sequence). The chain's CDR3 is CASSLQGVGQFF. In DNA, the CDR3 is TGCGCCAGCAGTCTACAGGGCGTGGGGCAGTTCTTC.

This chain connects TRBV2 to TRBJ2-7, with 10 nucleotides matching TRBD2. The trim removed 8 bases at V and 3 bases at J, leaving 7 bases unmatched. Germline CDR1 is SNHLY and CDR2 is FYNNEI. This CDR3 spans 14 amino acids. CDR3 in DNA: TGTGCCAGCGAACTAGCGGGGCTGAGCTACGAGCAGTACTTC. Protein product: CASELAGLSYEQYF.

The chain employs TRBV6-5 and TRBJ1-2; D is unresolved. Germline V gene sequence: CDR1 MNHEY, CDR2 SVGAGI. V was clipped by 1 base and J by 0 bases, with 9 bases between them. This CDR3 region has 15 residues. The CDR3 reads CASSYFEIANYGYTF. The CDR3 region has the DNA TGTGCCAGCAGTTACTTTGAAATAGCTAACTATGGCTACACCTTC.

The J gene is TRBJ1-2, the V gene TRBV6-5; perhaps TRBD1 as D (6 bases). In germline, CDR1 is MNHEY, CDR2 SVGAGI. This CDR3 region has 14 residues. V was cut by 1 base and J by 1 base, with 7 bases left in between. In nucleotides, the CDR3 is TGTGCCAGCAGTTACTTACAGGGTAACTATGGCTACACCTTC. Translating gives CASSYLQGNYGYTF.

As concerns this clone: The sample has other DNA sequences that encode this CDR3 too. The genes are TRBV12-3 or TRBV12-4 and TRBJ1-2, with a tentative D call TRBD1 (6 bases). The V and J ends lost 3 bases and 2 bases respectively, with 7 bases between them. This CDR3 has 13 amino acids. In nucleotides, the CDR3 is TGTGCCAGCAGTTTTCAGGGGAACTATGGCTACACCTTC. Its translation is CASSFQGNYGYTF.

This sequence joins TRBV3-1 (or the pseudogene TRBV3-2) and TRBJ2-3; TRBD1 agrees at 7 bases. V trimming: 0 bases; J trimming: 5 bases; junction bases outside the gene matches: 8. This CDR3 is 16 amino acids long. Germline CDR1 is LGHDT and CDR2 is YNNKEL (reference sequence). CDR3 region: CASSQDQKGAGDTQYF. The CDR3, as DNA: TGTGCCAGCAGCCAAGATCAGAAGGGGGCTGGAGATACGCAGTATTTT.

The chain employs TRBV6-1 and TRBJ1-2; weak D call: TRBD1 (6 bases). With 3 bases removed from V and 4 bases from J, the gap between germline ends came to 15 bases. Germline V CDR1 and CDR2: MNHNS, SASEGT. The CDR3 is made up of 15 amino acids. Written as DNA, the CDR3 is TGTGCCAGCAGTGATGTTTTGGGAGGGGGCTATGGCTACACCTTC. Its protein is CASSDVLGGGYGYTF.

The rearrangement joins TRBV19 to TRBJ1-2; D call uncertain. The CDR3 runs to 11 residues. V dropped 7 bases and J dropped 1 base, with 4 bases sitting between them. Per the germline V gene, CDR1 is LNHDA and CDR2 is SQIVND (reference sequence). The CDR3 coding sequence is TGTGCCAGTACTCGTAACTATGGCTACACCTTC. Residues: CASTRNYGYTF.

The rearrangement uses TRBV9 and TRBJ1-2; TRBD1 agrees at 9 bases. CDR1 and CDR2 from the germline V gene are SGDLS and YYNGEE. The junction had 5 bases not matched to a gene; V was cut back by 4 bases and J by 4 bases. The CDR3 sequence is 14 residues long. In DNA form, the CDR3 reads TGTGCCAGCAGCCCAACAGGGGGCCCCTATGGCTACACCTTC. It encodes CASSPTGGPYGYTF.

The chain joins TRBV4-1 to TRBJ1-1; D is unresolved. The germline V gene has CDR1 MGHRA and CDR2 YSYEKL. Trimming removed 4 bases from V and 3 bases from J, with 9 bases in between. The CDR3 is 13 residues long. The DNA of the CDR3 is TGCGCCAGCAGCCCCCCGGGAGACACTGAAGCTTTCTTT. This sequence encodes CASSPPGDTEAFF.

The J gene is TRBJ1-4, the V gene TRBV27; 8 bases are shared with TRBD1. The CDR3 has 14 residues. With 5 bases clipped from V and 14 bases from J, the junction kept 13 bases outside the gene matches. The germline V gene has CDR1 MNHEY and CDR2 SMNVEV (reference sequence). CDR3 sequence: CASSQGQAFNNLFF. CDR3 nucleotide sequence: TGTGCCAGCAGTCAGGGACAGGCCTTTAATAACCTGTTTTTT.

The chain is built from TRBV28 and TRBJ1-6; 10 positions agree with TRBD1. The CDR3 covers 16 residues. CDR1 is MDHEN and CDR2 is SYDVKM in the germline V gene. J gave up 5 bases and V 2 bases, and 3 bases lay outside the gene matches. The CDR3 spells CASSLPGTGDNSPLHF. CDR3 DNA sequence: TGTGCCAGCAGTTTACCCGGGACAGGGGATAATTCACCCCTCCACTTT. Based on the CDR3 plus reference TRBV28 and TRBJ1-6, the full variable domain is DVKVTQSSRYLVKRTGEKVFLECVQDMDHENMFWYRQDPGLGLRLIYFSYDVKMKEKGDIPEGYSVSREKKERFSLILESASTNQTSMYLCASSLPGTGDNSPLHFGNGTRLTVT.

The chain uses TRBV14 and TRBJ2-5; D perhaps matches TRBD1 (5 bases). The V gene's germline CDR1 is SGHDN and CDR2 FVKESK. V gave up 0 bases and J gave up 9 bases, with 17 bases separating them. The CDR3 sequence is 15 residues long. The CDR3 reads CASSQDKDMGLSQYF. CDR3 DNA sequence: TGTGCCAGCAGCCAAGACAAGGACATGGGATTGTCCCAGTACTTC.

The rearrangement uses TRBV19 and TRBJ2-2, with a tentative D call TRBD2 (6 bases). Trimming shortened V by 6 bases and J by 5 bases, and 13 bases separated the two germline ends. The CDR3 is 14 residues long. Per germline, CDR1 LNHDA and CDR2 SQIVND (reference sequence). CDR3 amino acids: CASSRRRGTGELFF. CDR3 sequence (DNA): TGTGCCAGTAGCAGGCGGAGGGGTACCGGGGAGCTGTTTTTT.

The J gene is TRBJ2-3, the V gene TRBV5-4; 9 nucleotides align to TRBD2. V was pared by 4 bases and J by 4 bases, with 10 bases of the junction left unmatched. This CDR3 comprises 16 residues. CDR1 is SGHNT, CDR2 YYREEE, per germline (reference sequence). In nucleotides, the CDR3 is TGTGCCAGCAGCCGTCGTGATAGCGGGAGTGCAGATACGCAGTATTTT. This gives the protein CASSRRDSGSADTQYF. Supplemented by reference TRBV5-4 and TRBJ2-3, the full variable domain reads ETGVTQSPTHLIKTRGQQVTLRCSSQSGHNTVSWYQQALGQGPQFIFQYYREEENGRGNFPPRFSGLQFPNYSSELNVNALELDDSALYLCASSRRDSGSADTQYFGPGTRLTVL.

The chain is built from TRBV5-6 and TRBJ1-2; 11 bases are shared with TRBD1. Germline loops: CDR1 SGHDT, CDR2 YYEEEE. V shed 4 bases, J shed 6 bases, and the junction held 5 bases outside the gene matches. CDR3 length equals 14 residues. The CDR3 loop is CASSPPDRGHGYTF. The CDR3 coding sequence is TGTGCCAGCAGCCCACCGGACAGGGGGCATGGCTACACCTTC.

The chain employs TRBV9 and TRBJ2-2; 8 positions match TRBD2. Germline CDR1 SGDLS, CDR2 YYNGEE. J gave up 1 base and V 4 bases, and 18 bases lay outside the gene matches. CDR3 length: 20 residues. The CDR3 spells CASSPPGRGFVFENTGELFF. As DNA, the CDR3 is TGTGCCAGCAGCCCCCCCGGGAGGGGATTTGTCTTTGAGAACACCGGGGAGCTGTTTTTT. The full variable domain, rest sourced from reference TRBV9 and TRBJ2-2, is DSGVTQTPKHLITATGQRVTLRCSPRSGDLSVYWYQQSLDQGLQFLIQYYNGEERAKGNILERFSAQQFPDLHSELNLSSLELGDSALYFCASSPPGRGFVFENTGELFFGEGSRLTVL.

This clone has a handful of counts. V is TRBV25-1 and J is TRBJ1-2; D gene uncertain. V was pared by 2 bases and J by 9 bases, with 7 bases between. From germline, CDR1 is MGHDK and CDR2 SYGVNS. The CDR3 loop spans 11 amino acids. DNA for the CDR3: TGTGCCAGCAGTGAAGGAGTGAGCTACACCTTC. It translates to CASSEGVSYTF.

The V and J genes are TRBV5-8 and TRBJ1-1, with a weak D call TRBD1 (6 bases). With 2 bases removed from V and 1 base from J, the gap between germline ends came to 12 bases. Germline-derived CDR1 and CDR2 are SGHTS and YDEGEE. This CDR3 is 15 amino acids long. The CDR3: CASSFTGYRNTEAFF. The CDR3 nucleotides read TGTGCCAGCAGCTTTACAGGGTATCGGAACACTGAAGCTTTCTTT.

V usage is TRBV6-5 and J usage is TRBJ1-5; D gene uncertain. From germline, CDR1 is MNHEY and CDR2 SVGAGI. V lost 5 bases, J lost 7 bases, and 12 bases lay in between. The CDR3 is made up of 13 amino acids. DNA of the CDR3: TGTGCCAGCAGTACAAATTCGCTCCAGCCCCAGCATTTT. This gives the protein CASSTNSLQPQHF.

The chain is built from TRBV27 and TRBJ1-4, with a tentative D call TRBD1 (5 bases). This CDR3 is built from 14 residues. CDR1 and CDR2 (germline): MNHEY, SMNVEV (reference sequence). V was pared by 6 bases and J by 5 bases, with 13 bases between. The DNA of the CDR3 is TGTGCCAGCAGAGGACGGGGGGAGAATGAAAAACTGTTTTTT. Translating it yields CASRGRGENEKLFF.